The 23 T cell receptor beta chains below were found in one sample sequenced in a study of blood T cell repertoires in COVID-19. Sequencing used immunoSEQ multiplex PCR; TCRdb keeps in-frame clones, though not all of them. Of about 87,000 clones listed, about 85% are singletons. Sequenced sample: peripheral blood. These receptors all come from a woman older than 75 with COVID-19, enrolled during active disease.

There are a few counts of this clone. The chain uses TRBV19 and TRBJ2-3, with 8 bases lining up with TRBD1. V was pared by 4 bases and J by 6 bases, with 6 bases of the junction left unmatched. The germline gives CDR1 LNHDA, CDR2 SQIVND (reference sequence). CDR3 length: 14 residues. The CDR3 protein is CASSRSGGEDTQYF. The CDR3 DNA reads as TGTGCCAGTAGTAGGTCAGGGGGCGAGGATACGCAGTATTTT.

V gene TRBV21-1 combines with J gene TRBJ1-5. TRBV21-1 is noted as a pseudogene. The CDR3 runs to 15 residues. The CDR3 spells CASSKKGRTGEPQHF. CDR3 DNA: TGTGCCAGCAGCAAGAAGGGTCGAACGGGAGAGCCCCAGCATTTT.

The rearrangement joins TRBV24-1 to TRBJ2-5; possibly TRBD1 for D (6 bases). The CDR3 spans 14 residues. V was trimmed by 4 bases and J by 5 bases, leaving 13 bases between them. Germline values: CDR1 KGHDR, CDR2 SFDVKD. Written as DNA, the CDR3 is TGTGCCACCAGTGACGGGACACCGTTCGAGACCCAGTACTTC. This translates into CATSDGTPFETQYF.

The chain carries TRBV30 and TRBJ2-5; weak D call: TRBD1 (6 bases). CDR1 is GTSNPN and CDR2 is SVGIG in the germline V gene (reference sequence). V was cut by 4 bases and J by 1 base, with 10 bases left in between. This CDR3 spans 13 amino acids. CDR3 nucleotide sequence: TGTGCCTGGACAGGGGATTTCCAAGAGACCCAGTACTTC. It specifies CAWTGDFQETQYF.

To note about this clone: This CDR3 is also generated by other DNA sequences in the sample. The genes are TRBV18 and TRBJ2-7; 13 nucleotides match TRBD2. Losses at the gene ends were 6 bases for V and 4 bases for J; bases not matched to a gene: 6. CDR1 and CDR2 (germline): KGHSH, LQKENI. The CDR3 is 15 residues long. CDR3 protein: CASSPGLAGAYEQYF. The CDR3 DNA follows: TGTGCCAGCTCGCCCGGACTAGCGGGGGCGTACGAGCAGTACTTC.

The sample holds a few counts of this clone. J is TRBJ1-5 and V is TRBV5-8, with 11 bases matching TRBD1. This CDR3 has 15 residues. V was pared by 4 bases and J by 6 bases, with 6 bases of the junction left unmatched. Germline loops: CDR1 SGHTS, CDR2 YDEGEE. The CDR3 nucleotides read TGTGCCAGCAGCACGGGGACAGGGGGGAGTCAGCCCCAGCATTTT. Amino acids: CASSTGTGGSQPQHF.

The chain carries TRBV3-1 (or the pseudogene TRBV3-2) and TRBJ2-5; no definite D call. V lost 2 bases and J 5 bases, leaving 12 bases between the germline ends. The CDR3 contains 14 residues. Germline CDR1 is LGHDT and CDR2 is YNNKEL (reference sequence). The CDR3 reads CASSQSSRWETQYF. For the CDR3, the DNA is TGTGCCAGCAGCCAATCGAGCAGGTGGGAGACCCAGTACTTC.

The chain has TRBV6-5 and TRBJ1-2; perhaps TRBD1 as D (5 bases). V was pared by 8 bases and J by 10 bases, with 20 bases between. Germline CDR1 and CDR2: MNHEY and SVGAGI. This CDR3 spans 13 amino acids. CDR3 sequence (DNA): TGTGCCAGCCTCATTCGGCAGGGTAGTTTCTACACCTTC. Protein: CASLIRQGSFYTF.

The V call is TRBV11-2, the J call TRBJ2-1, with D perhaps matching TRBD1 (6 bases). Germline V gene sequence: CDR1 SGHAT, CDR2 FQNNGV. The length of the CDR3 is 14 residues. The V end was cut by 5 bases, the J end by 1 base, with 9 bases between. CDR3 loop: CASSATGSYNEQFF. Here the CDR3 DNA reads TGTGCCAGCAGCGCCACAGGGTCCTACAATGAGCAGTTCTTC.

V is TRBV4-3 and J is TRBJ1-2; 7 bases fit TRBD1. J lost 8 bases, V lost 1 base, and 7 bases had no gene match. The CDR3 is made up of 14 amino acids. In germline, CDR1 is LGHNA, CDR2 YSLEER. The CDR3 is CASSQVGRGRGYTF. The CDR3 DNA is TGCGCCAGCAGCCAAGTCGGCAGGGGGAGAGGCTACACCTTC.

The V call is TRBV5-8, the J call TRBJ1-4; weak D call: TRBD1 (6 bases). This CDR3 contains 16 residues. CDR1 is SGHTS and CDR2 is YDEGEE in the germline V gene. V was cut by 0 bases and J by 4 bases, with 13 bases left in between. Here the CDR3 DNA reads TGTGCCAGCAGCTTGGCCTGGGGGGGCCTTAATGAAAAACTGTTTTTT. This encodes CASSLAWGGLNEKLFF.

V is TRBV9 and J is TRBJ2-4; maybe TRBD2 (5 bases). Germline V CDR1 and CDR2: SGDLS, YYNGEE. This CDR3 region has 18 residues. With 0 bases removed from V and 0 bases from J, the gap between germline ends came to 16 bases. The CDR3 here is CASSVGYYGELAKNIQYF. As DNA, the CDR3 is TGTGCCAGCAGCGTAGGATATTATGGGGAGCTAGCCAAAAACATTCAGTACTTC.

The V gene is TRBV11-3, the J gene TRBJ2-1; D may be TRBD1 (6 bases). This CDR3 is built from 14 residues. Per the germline V gene, CDR1 is SGHNT and CDR2 is YENEEA. V was pared by 1 base and J by 7 bases, with 11 bases between. CDR3 in amino acids: CASSLGQGLNEQFF. Here the CDR3 DNA reads TGTGCCAGCAGCTTAGGTCAGGGGCTAAATGAGCAGTTCTTC.

The V gene is TRBV28, the J gene TRBJ2-1; 12 nucleotides match TRBD2. This CDR3 is built from 15 residues. Germline values: CDR1 MDHEN, CDR2 SYDVKM. Germline trimming cut 5 bases from V and 7 bases from J; bases unmatched to any gene: 6. This chain's CDR3 is CASSPSGGATNEQFF. The CDR3, as DNA: TGTGCCAGCAGTCCTAGCGGGGGGGCCACAAATGAGCAGTTCTTC.

The genes are TRBV7-9 and TRBJ1-3; 8 positions agree with TRBD1. After removal of 5 bases from V and 5 bases from J, the junction contained 11 bases not matched to a gene. CDR1 is SEHNR, CDR2 FQNEAQ, per germline (reference sequence). The length of the CDR3 is 16 residues. The CDR3 bases are TGTGCCAGCAGCACTCGGGGACAGGCACAGCGAAACACCATATATTTT. This sequence encodes CASSTRGQAQRNTIYF.

This chain connects TRBV7-9 to TRBJ1-5, with 8 bases lining up with TRBD1. V shed 1 base and J 6 bases; nucleotides not matched to a gene: 5. There are 15 residues in the CDR3. Germline CDR1 and CDR2: SEHNR and FQNEAQ (reference sequence). The CDR3 DNA sequence: TGTGCCAGCAGCTTAGGGACAGGGAGGAGTCAGCCCCAGCATTTT. This encodes CASSLGTGRSQPQHF.

The rearrangement uses TRBV5-1 and TRBJ2-2; D gene unclear. Germline CDR1 reads SGHRS; CDR2 reads YFSETQ. The CDR3 spans 14 residues. The V end lost 0 bases, the J end lost 2 bases, and 5 bases lay between the germline ends. CDR3 sequence (DNA): TGCGCCAGCAGCTTGGTATATAACACCGGGGAGCTGTTTTTT. It is translated as CASSLVYNTGELFF.

The V call is TRBV30, the J call TRBJ1-5; 8 bases fit TRBD1. The V and J ends lost 4 bases and 5 bases, in that order; junction bases with no gene match: 4. The CDR3 covers 13 residues. Germline CDR1 GTSNPN, CDR2 SVGIG (reference sequence). Written as DNA, the CDR3 is TGTGCCTGGACAGGGGGCCCCGATCAGCCCCAGCATTTT. Residues: CAWTGGPDQPQHF.

The rearrangement joins TRBV9 to TRBJ1-2; TRBD1 matches at 9 bases. Trimming at V came to 5 bases and at J to 2 bases, leaving 4 bases not matched to a gene. The germline CDR1 and CDR2 sequences are SGDLS and YYNGEE. The CDR3 has 14 residues. The CDR3 nucleotides are TGTGCCAGCAGTCCCGGACAGGGGAACTATGGCTACACCTTC. Protein product: CASSPGQGNYGYTF. Variable domain in full (rest from reference TRBV9 and TRBJ1-2): DSGVTQTPKHLITATGQRVTLRCSPRSGDLSVYWYQQSLDQGLQFLIQYYNGEERAKGNILERFSAQQFPDLHSELNLSSLELGDSALYFCASSPGQGNYGYTFGSGTRLTVV.

The J gene is TRBJ2-2, the V gene TRBV29-1; no definite D call. V dropped 0 bases and J dropped 5 bases, with 7 bases sitting between them. The CDR3 extends over 13 amino acids. The germline CDR1 and CDR2 sequences are SQVTM and ANQGSEA. The CDR3, as DNA: TGCAGCGTTGAAGATCCCCGGACCGGGGAGCTGTTTTTT. It encodes CSVEDPRTGELFF.

Only one count was recorded for this clone. The chain recombines TRBV7-2 with TRBJ2-7; the D gene is possibly TRBD1 (5 bases). The germline V gene has CDR1 SGHTA and CDR2 FQGNSA. The CDR3 sequence is 15 residues long. V was cut by 4 bases and J by 0 bases, with 13 bases left in between. The CDR3 nucleotides are TGTGCCAGCAGCTCCAGACAGACCCCCTCCTACGAGCAGTACTTC. This gives the protein CASSSRQTPSYEQYF.

The J gene is TRBJ2-3, the V gene TRBV6-1; 14 bases map to TRBD2. The CDR3 loop spans 16 amino acids. Germline CDR1 reads MNHNS; CDR2 reads SASEGT. The V segment lost 6 bases and the J segment 7 bases; nucleotides outside the gene matches: 9. CDR3 sequence reads: CASREPGLAGANTQYF. CDR3 bases: TGTGCCAGCAGAGAACCGGGACTAGCGGGAGCGAATACGCAGTATTTT.

The V and J genes are TRBV5-1 and TRBJ2-2; 9 nucleotides agree with TRBD1. Germline lookup yields CDR1 SGHRS and CDR2 YFSETQ. This CDR3 has 13 residues. Trimming removed 4 bases from V and 8 bases from J; junction bases left unmatched: 3. The CDR3 DNA reads as TGCGCCAGCAGCGTACAGGGGGCGGGGGAGCTGTTTTTT. Its protein is CASSVQGAGELFF.